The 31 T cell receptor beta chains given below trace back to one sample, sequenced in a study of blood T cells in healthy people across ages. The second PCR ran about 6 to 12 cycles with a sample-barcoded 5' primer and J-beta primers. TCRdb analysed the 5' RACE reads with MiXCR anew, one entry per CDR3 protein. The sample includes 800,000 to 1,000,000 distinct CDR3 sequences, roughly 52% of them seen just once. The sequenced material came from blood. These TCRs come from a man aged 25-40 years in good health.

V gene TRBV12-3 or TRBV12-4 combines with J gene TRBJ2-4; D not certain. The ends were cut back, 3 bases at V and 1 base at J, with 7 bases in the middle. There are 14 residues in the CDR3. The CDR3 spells CASSFLEAKNIQYF. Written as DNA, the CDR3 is TGTGCCAGCAGTTTCTTAGAGGCCAAAAACATTCAGTACTTC.

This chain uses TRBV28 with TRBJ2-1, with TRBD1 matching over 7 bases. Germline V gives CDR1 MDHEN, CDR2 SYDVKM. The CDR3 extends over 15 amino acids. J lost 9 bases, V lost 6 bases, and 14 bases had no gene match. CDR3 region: CASRLDRVTLGEQFF. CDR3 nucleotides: TGTGCCAGCAGGTTAGACAGGGTTACTTTGGGTGAGCAGTTCTTC.

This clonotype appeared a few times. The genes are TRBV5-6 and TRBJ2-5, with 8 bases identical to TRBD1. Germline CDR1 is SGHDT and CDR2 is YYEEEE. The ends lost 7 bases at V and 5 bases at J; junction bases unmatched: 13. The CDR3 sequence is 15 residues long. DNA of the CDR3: TGTGCCAGCCTAGACAGGGGTTGGGAGTTGGAGACCCAGTACTTC. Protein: CASLDRGWELETQYF.

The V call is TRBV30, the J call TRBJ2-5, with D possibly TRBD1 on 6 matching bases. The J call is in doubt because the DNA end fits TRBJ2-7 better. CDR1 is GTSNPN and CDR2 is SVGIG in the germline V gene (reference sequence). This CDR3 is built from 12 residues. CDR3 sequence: CASEDSSYEQYF. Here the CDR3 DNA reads TGTGCCTCGGAGGACAGTAGCTACGAGCAGTACTTC.

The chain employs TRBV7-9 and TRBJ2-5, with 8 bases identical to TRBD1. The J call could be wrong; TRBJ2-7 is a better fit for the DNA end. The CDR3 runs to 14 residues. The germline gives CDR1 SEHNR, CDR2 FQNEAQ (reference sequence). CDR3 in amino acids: CASSPPDRVNEQYF. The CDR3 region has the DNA TGTGCCAGCAGCCCCCCGGACAGGGTTAACGAGCAGTACTTC.

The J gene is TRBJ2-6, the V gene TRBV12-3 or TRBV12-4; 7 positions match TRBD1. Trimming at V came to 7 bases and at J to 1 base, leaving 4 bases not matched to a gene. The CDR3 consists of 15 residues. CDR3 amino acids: CASTATGSGANVLTF. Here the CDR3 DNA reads TGTGCCAGCACCGCGACAGGGTCTGGGGCCAACGTCCTGACTTTC.

This CDR3 reads CASSRTGTGYNEQYF. The CDR3 DNA follows: TGTGCCAGCAGCAGAACCGGGACAGGCTACAATGAGCAGTACTTC. This chain connects TRBV7-2 to TRBJ2-7; 8 bases line up with TRBD1. Looked up from germline, CDR1 is SGHTA and CDR2 is FQGNSA. CDR3 length equals 15 residues. The V gene end was trimmed by 5 bases and the J gene end by 7 bases; junction bases not matched to a gene: 13.

The CDR3 reads CASSSLGTFSEQYF. The CDR3 DNA sequence: TGTGCCAGCAGTTCCCTAGGGACATTCTCCGAGCAGTACTTC. The rearrangement joins TRBV27 to TRBJ2-7; weak D call: TRBD1 (6 bases). The CDR3 runs to 14 residues. Germline V CDR1 and CDR2: MNHEY, SMNVEV (reference sequence). Trimming took 4 bases from V and 6 from J, leaving 16 bases between them.

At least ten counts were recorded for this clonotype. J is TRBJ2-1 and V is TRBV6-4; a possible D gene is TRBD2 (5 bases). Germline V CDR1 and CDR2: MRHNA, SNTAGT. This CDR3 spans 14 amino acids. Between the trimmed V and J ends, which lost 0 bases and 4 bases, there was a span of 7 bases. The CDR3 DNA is TGTGCCAGCAGTGACTCGTCGGGATACAATGAGCAGTTCTTC. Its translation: CASSDSSGYNEQFF.

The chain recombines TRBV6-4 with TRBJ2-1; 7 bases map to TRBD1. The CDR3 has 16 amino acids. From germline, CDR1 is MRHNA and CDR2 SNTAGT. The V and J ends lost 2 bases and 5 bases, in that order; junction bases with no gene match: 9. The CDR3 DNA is TGTGCCAGCAGTGACGGCACAGGGGCAAAGGACAATGAGCAGTTCTTC. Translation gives CASSDGTGAKDNEQFF.

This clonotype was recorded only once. CDR3 sequence reads: CASSATGDRVGSPLHF. The CDR3 nucleotides read TGTGCCAGCAGTGCGACGGGGGACAGGGTGGGATCACCCCTCCACTTT. V is TRBV2 and J is TRBJ1-6; 9 bases are a match to TRBD1. V shed 4 bases and J 10 bases; nucleotides not matched to a gene: 11. Germline lookup yields CDR1 SNHLY and CDR2 FYNNEI. This CDR3 region has 16 residues.

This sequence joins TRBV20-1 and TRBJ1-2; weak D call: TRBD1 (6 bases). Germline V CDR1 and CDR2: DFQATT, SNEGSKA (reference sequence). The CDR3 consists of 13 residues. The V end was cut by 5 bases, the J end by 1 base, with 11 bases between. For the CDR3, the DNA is TGCAGTGCTGCTGGGGGCATTAACTATGGCTACACCTTC. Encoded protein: CSAAGGINYGYTF.

CDR3 sequence: CAIRREDRDSPLHF. The CDR3 DNA sequence: TGTGCCATCAGAAGAGAAGACAGGGACTCACCCCTCCACTTT. The V gene is TRBV10-3, the J gene TRBJ1-6, with 7 bases that match TRBD1. The ends lost 6 bases at V and 10 bases at J; junction bases unmatched: 9. In germline, CDR1 is ENHRY, CDR2 SYGVKD. This CDR3 comprises 14 residues.

The CDR3 sequence: CASRPGTTTNEKLFF. In DNA, the CDR3 is TGCGCCAGCAGGCCCGGGACAACAACTAATGAAAAACTGTTTTTT. This rearrangement joins TRBV5-1 to TRBJ1-4; possible D gene TRBD1, 6 bases. There are 15 residues in the CDR3. The V gene lost 5 bases and the J gene lost 0 bases, with 11 bases spanning the gap. CDR1 is SGHRS and CDR2 is YFSETQ in the germline V gene. Looking up the rest from reference TRBV5-1 and TRBJ1-4 gives the full variable domain: KAGVTQTPRYLIKTRGQQVTLSCSPISGHRSVSWYQQTPGQGLQFLFEYFSETQRNKGNFPGRFSGRQFSNSRSEMNVSTLELGDSALYLCASRPGTTTNEKLFFGSGTQLSVL.

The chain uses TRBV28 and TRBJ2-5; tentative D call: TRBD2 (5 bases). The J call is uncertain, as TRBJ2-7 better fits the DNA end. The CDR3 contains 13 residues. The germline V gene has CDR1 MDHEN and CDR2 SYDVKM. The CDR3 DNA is TGTGCCAGCAGTGTTCGGGGAGCGGACGAGCAGTACTTC. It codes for CASSVRGADEQYF.

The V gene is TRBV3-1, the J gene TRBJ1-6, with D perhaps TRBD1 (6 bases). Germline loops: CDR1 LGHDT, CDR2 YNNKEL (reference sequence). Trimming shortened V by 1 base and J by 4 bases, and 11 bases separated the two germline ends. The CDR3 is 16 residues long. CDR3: CASSQGQGTYNSPLHF. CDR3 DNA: TGTGCCAGCAGCCAAGGGCAGGGGACTTATAATTCACCCCTCCACTTT. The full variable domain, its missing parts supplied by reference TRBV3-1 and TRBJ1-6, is DTAVSQTPKYLVTQMGNDKSIKCEQNLGHDTMYWYKQDSKKFLKIMFSYNNKELIINETVPNRFSPKSPDKAHLNLHINSLELGDSAVYFCASSQGQGTYNSPLHFGNGTRLTVT.

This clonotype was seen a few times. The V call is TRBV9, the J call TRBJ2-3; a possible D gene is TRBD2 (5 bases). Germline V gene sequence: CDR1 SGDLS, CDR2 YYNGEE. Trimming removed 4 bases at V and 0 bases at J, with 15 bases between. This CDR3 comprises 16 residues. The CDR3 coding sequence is TGTGCCAGCAGCCCCCGGACTGCATCTAGCACAGATACGCAGTATTTT. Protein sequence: CASSPRTASSTDTQYF.

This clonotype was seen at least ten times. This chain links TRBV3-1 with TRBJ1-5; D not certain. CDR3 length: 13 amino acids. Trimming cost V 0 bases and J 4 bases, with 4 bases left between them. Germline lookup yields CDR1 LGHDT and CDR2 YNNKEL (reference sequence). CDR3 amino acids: CASSQEANQPQHF. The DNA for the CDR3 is TGTGCCAGCAGCCAAGAAGCTAATCAGCCCCAGCATTTT.

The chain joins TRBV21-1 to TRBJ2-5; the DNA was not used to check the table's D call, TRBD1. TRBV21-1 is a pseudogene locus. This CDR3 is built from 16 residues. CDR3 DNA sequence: TGTGCCAGCAGCGTCCAACCGGGACAGGAAGAAGAGACCCAGTACTTC. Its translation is CASSVQPGQEEETQYF.

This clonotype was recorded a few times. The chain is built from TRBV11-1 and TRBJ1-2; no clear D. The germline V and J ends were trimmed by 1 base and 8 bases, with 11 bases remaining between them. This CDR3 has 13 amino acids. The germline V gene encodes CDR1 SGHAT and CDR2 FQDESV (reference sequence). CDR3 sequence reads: CASSLGLQTGYTF. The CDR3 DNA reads TGTGCCAGCAGCTTAGGCCTCCAGACAGGCTACACCTTC.

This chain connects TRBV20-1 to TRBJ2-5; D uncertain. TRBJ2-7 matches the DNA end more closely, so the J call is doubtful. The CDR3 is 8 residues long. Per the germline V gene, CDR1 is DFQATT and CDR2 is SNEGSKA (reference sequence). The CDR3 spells CSEYEQYF. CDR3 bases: TGCAGTGAGTACGAGCAGTACTTC.

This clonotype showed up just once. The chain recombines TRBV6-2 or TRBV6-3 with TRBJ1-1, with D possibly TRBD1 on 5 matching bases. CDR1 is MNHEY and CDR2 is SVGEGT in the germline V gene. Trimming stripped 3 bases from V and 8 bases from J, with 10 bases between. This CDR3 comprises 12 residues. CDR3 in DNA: TGTGCCAGCAGTTATCCGGGACCCGAAGCTTTCTTT. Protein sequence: CASSYPGPEAFF.

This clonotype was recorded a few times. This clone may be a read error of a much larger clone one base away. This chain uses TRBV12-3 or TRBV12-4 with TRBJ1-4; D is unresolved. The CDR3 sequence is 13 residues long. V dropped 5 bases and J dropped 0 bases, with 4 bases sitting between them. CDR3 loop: CASSRTTNEKLFF. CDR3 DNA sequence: TGTGCCAGCAGTCGGACAACTAATGAAAAACTGTTTTTT.

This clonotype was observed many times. Written as DNA, the CDR3 is TGTGCCAGCAGTTTACCGGCAGGGACTAATTCACCCCTCCACTTT. Its translation is CASSLPAGTNSPLHF. V usage is TRBV27 and J usage is TRBJ1-6; possibly TRBD1 for D (5 bases). Trimming removed 2 bases from V and 6 bases from J, with 11 bases in between. Germline V lookup: CDR1 MNHEY, CDR2 SMNVEV (reference sequence). The CDR3 totals 15 residues.

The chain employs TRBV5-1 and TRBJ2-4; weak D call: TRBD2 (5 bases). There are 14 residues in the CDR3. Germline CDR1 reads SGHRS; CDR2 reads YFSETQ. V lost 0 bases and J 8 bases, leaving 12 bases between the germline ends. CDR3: CASSLASYGDIQYF. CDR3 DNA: TGCGCCAGCAGCTTGGCCTCGTACGGGGACATTCAGTACTTC.

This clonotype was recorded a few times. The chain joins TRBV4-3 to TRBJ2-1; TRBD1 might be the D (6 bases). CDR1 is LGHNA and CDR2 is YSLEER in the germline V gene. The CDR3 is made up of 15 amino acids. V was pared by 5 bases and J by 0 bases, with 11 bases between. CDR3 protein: CASSYTGSSYNEQFF. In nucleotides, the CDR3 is TGCGCCAGCAGCTACACAGGGTCCTCCTACAATGAGCAGTTCTTC.

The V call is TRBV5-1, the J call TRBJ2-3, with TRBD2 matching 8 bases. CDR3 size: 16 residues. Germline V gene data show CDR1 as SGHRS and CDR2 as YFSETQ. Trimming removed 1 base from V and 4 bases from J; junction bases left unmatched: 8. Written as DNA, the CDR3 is TGCGCCAGCAGCTTGCTCTCGGGGGGGCAGTCAGATACGCAGTATTTT. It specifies CASSLLSGGQSDTQYF.

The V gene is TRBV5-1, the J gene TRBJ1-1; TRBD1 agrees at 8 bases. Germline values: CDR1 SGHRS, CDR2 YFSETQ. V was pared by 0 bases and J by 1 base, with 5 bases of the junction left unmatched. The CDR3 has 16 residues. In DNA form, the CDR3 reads TGCGCCAGCAGCTTGGGTACCGGGACAGGGAACACTGAAGCTTTCTTT. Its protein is CASSLGTGTGNTEAFF.

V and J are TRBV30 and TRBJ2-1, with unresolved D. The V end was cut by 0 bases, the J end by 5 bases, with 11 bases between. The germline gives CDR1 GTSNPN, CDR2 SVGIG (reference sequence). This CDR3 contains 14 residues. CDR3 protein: CAWSVDLRNNEQFF. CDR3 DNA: TGTGCCTGGAGTGTAGATTTGAGGAACAATGAGCAGTTCTTC.

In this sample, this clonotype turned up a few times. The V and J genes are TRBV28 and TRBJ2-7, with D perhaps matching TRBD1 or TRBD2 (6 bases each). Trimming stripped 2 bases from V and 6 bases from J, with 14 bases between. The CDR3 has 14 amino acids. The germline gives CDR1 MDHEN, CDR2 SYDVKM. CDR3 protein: CASSLRGRDPEQYF. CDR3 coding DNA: TGTGCCAGCAGTTTACGGGGGCGCGATCCCGAGCAGTACTTC.

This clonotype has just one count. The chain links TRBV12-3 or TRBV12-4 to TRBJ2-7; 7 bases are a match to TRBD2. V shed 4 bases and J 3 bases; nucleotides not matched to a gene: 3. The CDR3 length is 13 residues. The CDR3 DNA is TGTGCCAGCAGTTCGACTAGCCTCTACGAGCAGTACTTC. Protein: CASSSTSLYEQYF.